These T cell receptor beta chains were read from a single sample in a study of CD8 T cells in Susac syndrome. TCRdb called the immunoSEQ multiplex PCR reads again in MiXCR, with one record for every CDR3 protein. This sample has about 120,000 distinct CDR3 sequences; 80% to 95% occur once, and the top ten carry about 0.15%. The sequenced sample consisted of CD4+ T cells from PBMCs. These receptors were obtained from a human donor in good health. Both conserved end residues are part of each CDR3. Fields, in order: CDR3 DNA, CDR3 protein, D gene, J gene, clone size, V gene. D genes are given only for firm matches. The size entry is marked missing in some rows and otherwise reads once, few, many or a size class.

CDR3 DNA: TGTGCCAGCAGCCAGCGGGACAGAAGGCTTTATGGCTACACCTTC
CDR3 protein: CASSQRDRRLYGYTF
D gene: TRBD1
J gene: TRBJ1-2
clone size: NA
V gene: TRBV3-1

CDR3 DNA: TGTGCCTGGAGTCAAAACGGACCCTACGAGCAGTACTTC
CDR3 protein: CAWSQNGPYEQYF
D gene: NA
J gene: TRBJ2-7
clone size: NA
V gene: TRBV30

CDR3 DNA: TGTGCCATCAGGGGCGCAGGGGCGGACGAGCAGTACTTC
CDR3 protein: CAIRGAGADEQYF
D gene: NA
J gene: TRBJ2-7
clone size: few
V gene: TRBV10-3

CDR3 DNA: TGTGCCAGCAATCAGGGGTCCGGGGAGCTGTTTTTT
CDR3 protein: CASNQGSGELFF
D gene: NA
J gene: TRBJ2-2
clone size: once
V gene: TRBV6-6

CDR3 DNA: TGTGCCAGCAGCCAAGTGGGACCCCTCCACTTT
CDR3 protein: CASSQVGPLHF
D gene: NA
J gene: TRBJ1-6
clone size: NA
V gene: TRBV14

CDR3 DNA: TGCGCCAGCAGCTTGGCTCAGGGGGTCGGTGGTGAGCAGTTCTTC
CDR3 protein: CASSLAQGVGGEQFF
D gene: TRBD1
J gene: TRBJ2-1
clone size: once
V gene: TRBV5-1

CDR3 DNA: TGTGCCAGCAGCTCAGACGGGGGACCGGGTGGCAATGAGCAGTTCTTC
CDR3 protein: CASSSDGGPGGNEQFF
D gene: NA
J gene: TRBJ2-1
clone size: NA
V gene: TRBV7-9

CDR3 DNA: TGCGCCAGCAGCCAAGAGGGGCCGGGACAGGGTAGCTACGAGCAGTACTTC
CDR3 protein: CASSQEGPGQGSYEQYF
D gene: TRBD1
J gene: TRBJ2-7
clone size: NA
V gene: TRBV4-1

CDR3 DNA: TGTGCCAGCAGTCCGACAGGAACGAAGCGGTTCGAGCTGTTTTTT
CDR3 protein: CASSPTGTKRFELFF
D gene: NA
J gene: TRBJ2-2
clone size: NA
V gene: TRBV27

CDR3 DNA: TGTGCCAGCAGTTACCCGCTACAGGGGGGTCAGCCCCAGCATTTT
CDR3 protein: CASSYPLQGGQPQHF
D gene: TRBD1
J gene: TRBJ1-5
clone size: NA
V gene: TRBV6-2/TRBV6-3

CDR3 DNA: TGCAGTGCTAGTTCAGGGGGAATGAACACTGAAGCTTTCTTT
CDR3 protein: CSASSGGMNTEAFF
D gene: TRBD1
J gene: TRBJ1-1
clone size: NA
V gene: TRBV20-1

CDR3 DNA: TGTGCCAGCAGTAGACTAGCGGGAGAGTTCCTCCAAGAGACCCAGTACTTC
CDR3 protein: CASSRLAGEFLQETQYF
D gene: TRBD2
J gene: TRBJ2-5
clone size: NA
V gene: TRBV6-2/TRBV6-3

CDR3 DNA: TGTGCCAGCACGTCCGAGACAGGGGGCTTCTACGAGCAGTACTTC
CDR3 protein: CASTSETGGFYEQYF
D gene: TRBD1
J gene: TRBJ2-7
clone size: once
V gene: TRBV2

CDR3 DNA: TGCGCCAGCAGCTTCCCAAGCGGGACTAGCGGGAGACGGGGCACAGATACGCAGTATTTT
CDR3 protein: CASSFPSGTSGRRGTDTQYF
D gene: TRBD2
J gene: TRBJ2-3
clone size: NA
V gene: TRBV5-1

CDR3 DNA: TGTGCCAGCAGCCCTACAGGGCCCTATGGCTACACCTTC
CDR3 protein: CASSPTGPYGYTF
D gene: NA
J gene: TRBJ1-2
clone size: NA
V gene: TRBV7-9

CDR3 DNA: TGCAGTGCTAGTTTCGGGACGGGGGGCTCTGGGGCCAACGTCCTGACTTTC
CDR3 protein: CSASFGTGGSGANVLTF
D gene: TRBD2
J gene: TRBJ2-6
clone size: once
V gene: TRBV20-1

CDR3 DNA: TGTGCCAGCAGCTCTCCTAGCCGCGAGCAGTACTTC
CDR3 protein: CASSSPSREQYF
D gene: NA
J gene: TRBJ2-7
clone size: NA
V gene: TRBV7-2

CDR3 DNA: TGTGCCAGCAGCCAACCCTTGGGACAGGGACTTAACACTGAAGCTTTCTTT
CDR3 protein: CASSQPLGQGLNTEAFF
D gene: TRBD1
J gene: TRBJ1-1
clone size: NA
V gene: TRBV14

CDR3 DNA: TGTGCCAGCAGTTCGTCGGCGGTCAGCATGCTGCCCCAGCATTTT
CDR3 protein: CASSSSAVSMLPQHF
D gene: NA
J gene: TRBJ1-5
clone size: NA
V gene: TRBV28

CDR3 DNA: TGTGCCAGCAGCTTAGCCCCTGAAGCTTTCTTT
CDR3 protein: CASSLAPEAFF
D gene: NA
J gene: TRBJ1-1
clone size: NA
V gene: TRBV7-9

CDR3 DNA: TGTGCCAGCAGCCGCGCAGGGATTTCGGAGTACTTC
CDR3 protein: CASSRAGISEYF
D gene: NA
J gene: TRBJ2-7
clone size: NA
V gene: TRBV2

CDR3 DNA: TGCAGTGCTACCATAGAGAGTTTCCACAATGAGCAGTTCTTC
CDR3 protein: CSATIESFHNEQFF
D gene: NA
J gene: TRBJ2-1
clone size: NA
V gene: TRBV20-1

CDR3 DNA: TGTGCCAGCAGTGAAAATCCGGTACAGGCAGACTATGGCTACACCTTC
CDR3 protein: CASSENPVQADYGYTF
D gene: NA
J gene: TRBJ1-2
clone size: NA
V gene: TRBV2